This T cell receptor (beta chain) came from a study of blood T cell repertoires in COVID-19. Per germline, CDR1 LNHDA and CDR2 SQIVND (reference sequence). With 2 bases removed from V and 1 base from J, the gap between germline ends came to 14 bases. The CDR3 consists of 16 residues. Libraries were prepared by immunoSEQ multiplex PCR; TCRdb keeps only in-frame clonotypes and omits some of them. Of about 140,000 clones in the sample, about 74% are singletons; the top ten hold 16%. What was sequenced was peripheral blood. This clonotype originated in a man aged 45-65 years with acute or convalescent COVID-19. This chain links TRBV19 with TRBJ1-1; possibly TRBD1 for D (6 bases). CDR3 DNA: TGTGCCAGTAGTATAAGTGGGGGCAGTTCGAACACTGAAGCTTTCTTT. Residues: CASSISGGSSNTEAFF.